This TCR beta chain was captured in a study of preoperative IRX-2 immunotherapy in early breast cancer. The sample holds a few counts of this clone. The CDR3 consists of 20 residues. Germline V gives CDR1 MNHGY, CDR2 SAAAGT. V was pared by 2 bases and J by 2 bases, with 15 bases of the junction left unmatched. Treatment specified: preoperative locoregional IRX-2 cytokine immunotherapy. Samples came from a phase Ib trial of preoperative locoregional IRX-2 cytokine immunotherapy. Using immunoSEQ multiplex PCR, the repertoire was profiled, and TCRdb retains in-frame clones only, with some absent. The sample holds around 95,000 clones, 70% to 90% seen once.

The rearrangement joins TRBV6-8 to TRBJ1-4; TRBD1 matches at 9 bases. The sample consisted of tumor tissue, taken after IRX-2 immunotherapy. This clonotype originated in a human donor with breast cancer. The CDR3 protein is CASSYERRKQGARTNEKLFF. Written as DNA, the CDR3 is TGTGCCAGCAGTTACGAGAGGCGGAAACAGGGGGCCCGCACTAATGAAAAACTGTTTTTT.